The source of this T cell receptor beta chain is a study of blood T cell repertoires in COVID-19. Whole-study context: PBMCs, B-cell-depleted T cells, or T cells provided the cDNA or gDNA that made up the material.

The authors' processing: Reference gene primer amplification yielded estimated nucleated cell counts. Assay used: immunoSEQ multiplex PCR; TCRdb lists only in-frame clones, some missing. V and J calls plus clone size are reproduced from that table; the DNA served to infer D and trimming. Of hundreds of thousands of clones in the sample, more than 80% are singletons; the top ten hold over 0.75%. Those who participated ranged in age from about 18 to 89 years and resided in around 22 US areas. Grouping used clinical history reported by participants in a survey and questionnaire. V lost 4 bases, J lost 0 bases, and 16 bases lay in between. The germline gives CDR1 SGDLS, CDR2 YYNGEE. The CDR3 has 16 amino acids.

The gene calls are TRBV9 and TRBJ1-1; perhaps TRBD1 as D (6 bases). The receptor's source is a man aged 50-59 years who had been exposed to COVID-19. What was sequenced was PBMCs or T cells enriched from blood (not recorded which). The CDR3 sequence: CASSPDWWTVNTEAFF. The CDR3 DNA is TGTGCCAGCAGCCCAGATTGGTGGACAGTGAACACTGAAGCTTTCTTT.